The 31 T cell receptor beta chains below come from one sample, sequenced in a study of read filtering for tumor transcriptome and immune sequencing. Molecular barcoded adaptors covering alpha/delta and beta/gamma chains were used on about 0.4 ug RNA. TCRdb processed the reads anew with MiXCR; each CDR3 protein has one entry. The table records 75,000 to 90,000 distinct CDR3 sequences, 10% to 15% of them present only once. Specimen: a population of CD138-negative cells sorted from bone marrow. The receptors here all came from a donor at least 40 years old with multiple myeloma.

Many counts were recorded for this clonotype. The chain carries TRBV24-1 and TRBJ1-5; perhaps TRBD1 as D (5 bases). CDR1 and CDR2 (germline): KGHDR, SFDVKD. The CDR3 consists of 14 residues. Trimming cost V 4 bases and J 4 bases, with 10 bases left between them. The CDR3 spells CATSDRQLNQPQHF. The CDR3 DNA sequence: TGTGCCACCAGTGACCGACAGCTGAATCAGCCCCAGCATTTT.

The chain recombines TRBV28 with TRBJ2-3, with D tentatively TRBD2 (6 bases). Trimming stripped 5 bases from V and 4 bases from J, with 16 bases between. The germline V gene has CDR1 MDHEN and CDR2 SYDVKM. The CDR3 is 15 amino acids. CDR3: CASSAHRDSADTQYF. The DNA of the CDR3 is TGTGCCAGCAGTGCCCACCGGGACTCGGCAGATACGCAGTATTTT. Using reference TRBV28 and TRBJ2-3 for the parts outside the CDR3, the full variable domain is DVKVTQSSRYLVKRTGEKVFLECVQDMDHENMFWYRQDPGLGLRLIYFSYDVKMKEKGDIPEGYSVSREKKERFSLILESASTNQTSMYLCASSAHRDSADTQYFGPGTRLTVL.

In this sample, this clonotype turned up many times. V usage is TRBV5-1 and J usage is TRBJ2-3; D gene ambiguous. Germline lookup yields CDR1 SGHRS and CDR2 YFSETQ. The CDR3 is 14 amino acids. Trimming removed 2 bases at V and 5 bases at J, with 12 bases between. The CDR3 sequence: CASSLQRPGDTQYF. CDR3 coding DNA: TGCGCCAGCAGCTTACAAAGACCGGGAGATACGCAGTATTTT.

This clonotype occurred a few times. One junction end disagrees with the germline gene, perhaps due to a read error. The chain employs TRBV2 and TRBJ2-2; D might be TRBD2 (6 bases). The CDR3 runs to 13 residues. The germline V gene has CDR1 SNHLY and CDR2 FYNNEI. For the CDR3, the DNA is TGTGCCAGCAGTCCTAGGGCTGGCGGGGAGCTGTCTTTT. Its translation: CASSPRAGGELSF.

This clonotype was seen repeatedly, ten times or more. The gene calls are TRBV5-1 and TRBJ2-2, with TRBD1 as a possible D gene (6 bases). The CDR3 runs to 15 residues. The germline V and J ends were trimmed by 0 bases and 4 bases, with 10 bases remaining between them. Germline V gene sequence: CDR1 SGHRS, CDR2 YFSETQ. CDR3 amino acids: CASSLGLDSTGELFF. CDR3 sequence (DNA): TGCGCCAGCAGCTTGGGCCTGGACAGCACCGGGGAGCTGTTTTTT.

The sample holds many counts of this clonotype. Relative to the germline gene, one junction end is altered; a read error may explain this. This sequence joins TRBV29-1 and TRBJ2-7, with 8 bases matching TRBD2. CDR3 length equals 11 residues. Germline lookup yields CDR1 SQVTM and CDR2 ANQGSEA. The CDR3 DNA follows: TGCAGCGTTGAAGGGGTAGCGGGGACTGTGTTC. Amino acids: CSVEGVAGTVF.

Ten or more counts support this clonotype. The V gene is TRBV5-1, the J gene TRBJ2-1; D call uncertain. V dropped 1 base and J dropped 5 bases, with 10 bases sitting between them. The CDR3 runs to 14 residues. The germline V gene encodes CDR1 SGHRS and CDR2 YFSETQ. Here the CDR3 reads CASSLTPGNNEQFF. CDR3 in DNA: TGCGCCAGCAGCTTGACCCCAGGTAACAATGAGCAGTTCTTC.

There are many counts of this clonotype. The rearrangement links TRBV7-9 to TRBJ1-1; D unclear. From germline, CDR1 is SEHNR and CDR2 FQNEAQ (reference sequence). CDR3 length: 14 residues. V was shortened by 6 bases and J by 0 bases, with 11 bases between the two germline ends. Written as DNA, the CDR3 is TGTGCCAGCAGTCCTTTGACCCTGAACACTGAAGCTTTCTTT. Translating gives CASSPLTLNTEAFF.

This clonotype was counted at least ten times. The gene calls are TRBV28 and TRBJ2-1; no reliable D call. Germline values: CDR1 MDHEN, CDR2 SYDVKM. V lost 4 bases and J lost 4, with 8 bases in between. The CDR3 extends over 13 amino acids. The CDR3 DNA sequence: TGTGCCAGCAGTTGGGTCGGATACAATGAGCAGTTCTTC. It codes for CASSWVGYNEQFF.

This clonotype was observed a handful of times. The chain carries TRBV5-4 and TRBJ2-5; tentative D call: TRBD2 (6 bases). V lost 4 bases to trimming and J lost 4 bases, with 17 bases between them. The germline V gene has CDR1 SGHNT and CDR2 YYREEE (reference sequence). This CDR3 has 15 amino acids. As DNA, the CDR3 is TGTGCCAGCAGCCCCACGCCGCTAGCGCGAGAGACCCAGTACTTC. As protein: CASSPTPLARETQYF.

This clonotype was seen more than once but under ten times. One base away lies a much larger clone, so this may be a sequencing read error. The V call is TRBV20-1, the J call TRBJ1-6; D gene uncertain. The CDR3 sequence is 14 residues long. Germline CDR1 reads DFQATT; CDR2 reads SNEGSKA (reference sequence). CDR3 in amino acids: CGARDRGGNSPLHF. In DNA form, the CDR3 reads TGCGGTGCTAGAGATAGAGGCGGGAATTCACCCCTCCACTTT.

This clonotype was seen ten or more times. J is TRBJ2-3 and V is TRBV7-8; 10 nucleotides line up with TRBD2. CDR1 and CDR2 (germline): SGHVS, FQNEAQ. The CDR3 consists of 15 residues. The ends lost 4 bases at V and 4 bases at J; junction bases unmatched: 5. The DNA for the CDR3 is TGTGCCAGCAGCTCCATAGCGGGGGGAGCAGATACGCAGTATTTT. It specifies CASSSIAGGADTQYF.

This clonotype has a handful of counts. A read error may be the cause here, since a much bigger clone is one base away. V usage is TRBV5-5 and J usage is TRBJ2-7; no reliable D call. Deletions cut 7 bases from V and 3 bases from J, with 14 bases between. This CDR3 spans 13 amino acids. Looked up from germline, CDR1 is SGHKS and CDR2 is YYEKEE (reference sequence). CDR3 bases: TGTGCCAGCTCTTTCACTTATCACTACGAGCAGTACTTC. Its translation: CASSFTYHYEQYF. Using reference TRBV5-5 and TRBJ2-7 for the parts outside the CDR3, the full variable domain is DAGVTQSPTHLIKTRGQQVTLRCSPISGHKSVSWYQQVLGQGPQFIFQYYEKEERGRGNFPDRFSARQFPNYSSELNVNALLLGDSALYLCASSFTYHYEQYFGPGTRLTVT.

Many counts were recorded for this clonotype. For the CDR3, the DNA is TGCAGTGCTCCGACCGGGACTAGCGGGGCGTACCAAGAGACCCAGTACTTC. Encoded protein: CSAPTGTSGAYQETQYF. This chain uses TRBV20-1 with TRBJ2-5; 13 positions agree with TRBD2. V shed 5 bases, J shed 0 bases, and the junction held 9 bases outside the gene matches. Germline CDR1 and CDR2: DFQATT and SNEGSKA (reference sequence). The CDR3 has 17 amino acids.

Many counts were recorded for this clonotype. The chain recombines TRBV3-1 with TRBJ1-1; D is ambiguous. V was clipped by 1 base and J by 4 bases, with 7 bases between them. The CDR3 totals 13 residues. Per germline, CDR1 LGHDT and CDR2 YNNKEL (reference sequence). CDR3 sequence (DNA): TGTGCCAGCAGCCAAGCTTGGGGCACTGAAGCTTTCTTT. Its translation is CASSQAWGTEAFF.

This clonotype appeared a few times. The gene calls are TRBV12-3 or TRBV12-4 and TRBJ2-3; D is perhaps TRBD1 (5 bases). V dropped 5 bases and J dropped 8 bases, with 14 bases sitting between them. This CDR3 is 13 amino acids long. CDR3: CASSAPSQGTQYF. Here the CDR3 DNA reads TGTGCCAGCAGTGCCCCGTCCCAGGGTACGCAGTATTTT.

This clonotype showed up many times. In DNA, the CDR3 is TGTGCCAGCAGCTTATTGGGCTGGAGGTTGGGCCGGCAGTTCTTC. Translating it yields CASSLLGWRLGRQFF. The chain joins TRBV11-2 to TRBJ2-1; tentative D call: TRBD2 (5 bases). V dropped 2 bases and J dropped 12 bases, with 20 bases sitting between them. This CDR3 has 15 residues. Germline V lookup: CDR1 SGHAT, CDR2 FQNNGV.

Points on this clonotype: A read error may explain this, as a much larger clone is one base away. The V call is TRBV28, the J call TRBJ2-4; 9 bases are a match to TRBD1. Trimming cost V 7 bases and J 8 bases; bases outside gene matches: 12. Germline CDR1 is MDHEN and CDR2 is SYDVKM. CDR3 length: 15 amino acids. Here the CDR3 reads CASTPRDREKDIQYF. The DNA of the CDR3 is TGTGCCAGCACCCCGAGGGACAGGGAGAAAGACATTCAGTACTTC.

This clonotype was found many times. The chain is built from TRBV5-1 and TRBJ1-1; D is uncertain. CDR1 and CDR2 (germline): SGHRS, YFSETQ. The CDR3 is made up of 13 amino acids. Trimming removed 0 bases at V and 3 bases at J, with 6 bases between. The chain's CDR3 is CASSLAGHTEAFF. The DNA for the CDR3 is TGCGCCAGCAGCTTGGCCGGGCACACTGAAGCTTTCTTT.

A word on this clonotype: The junction does not match germline at one end; this may be a read error. The genes are TRBV7-9 and TRBJ2-2; D might be TRBD1 or TRBD2, each matching 5 bases. This CDR3 comprises 13 residues. CDR1 and CDR2 (germline): SEHNR, FQNEAQ (reference sequence). CDR3 loop: CLTGPHGTGERLF. The CDR3, as DNA: TGTTTGACGGGCCCCCACGGGACCGGGGAGCGGTTATTT.

This clonotype was observed at least ten times. The chain is built from TRBV6-2 or TRBV6-3 and TRBJ1-1; D not resolved. This CDR3 contains 13 residues. V was shortened by 6 bases and J by 7 bases, with 15 bases between the two germline ends. Germline CDR1 is MNHEY and CDR2 is SVGEGT. CDR3 protein: CASREQSVLEAFF. CDR3 DNA: TGTGCCAGCAGGGAACAGTCGGTTCTTGAAGCTTTCTTT.

The chain carries TRBV18 and TRBJ2-1; 11 nucleotides agree with TRBD2. The CDR3 is 16 amino acids. J lost 2 bases, V lost 3 bases, and 3 bases had no gene match. Germline lookup yields CDR1 KGHSH and CDR2 LQKENI. The CDR3 loop reads CASSPGTSGTYNEQFF. CDR3 bases: TGTGCCAGCTCACCCGGGACTAGCGGTACCTACAATGAGCAGTTCTTC.

This clonotype was counted ten times or more. The chain's CDR3 is CASSLVGRGYEQYF. The CDR3 DNA follows: TGTGCCAGCAGTTTAGTGGGCAGAGGCTACGAGCAGTACTTC. The chain uses TRBV12-3 or TRBV12-4 and TRBJ2-7; no firm D call. The CDR3 consists of 14 residues. Trimming stripped 1 base from V and 3 bases from J, with 10 bases between.

This clonotype has ten or more counts. This chain links TRBV3-1 with TRBJ2-7; D assignment may be TRBD1 or TRBD2 (5 bases each). The V gene's germline CDR1 is LGHDT and CDR2 YNNKEL (reference sequence). V dropped 4 bases and J dropped 3 bases, with 16 bases sitting between them. The CDR3 covers 15 residues. CDR3 nucleotide sequence: TGTGCCAGCAGCCGAGGTATGGGGGTTAACTACGAGCAGTACTTC. It codes for CASSRGMGVNYEQYF.

In this sample, this clonotype turned up many times. The chain employs TRBV6-4 and TRBJ2-3; D possibly corresponds to TRBD2 (6 bases). The CDR3 totals 14 residues. Germline assignment: CDR1 MRHNA and CDR2 SNTAGT. Trimming took 6 bases from V and 4 from J, leaving 14 bases between them. The CDR3 bases are TGTGCCAGCAGCCGCGGGGAGATGCCAGATACGCAGTATTTT. It translates to CASSRGEMPDTQYF.

There are many counts of this clonotype. The chain carries TRBV2 and TRBJ2-4, with TRBD2 matching 13 bases. V lost 7 bases, J lost 9 bases, and 6 bases stayed unmatched. The CDR3 is 14 amino acids. The germline V gene encodes CDR1 SNHLY and CDR2 FYNNEI. The CDR3 sequence: CASNRGLAGVIQYF. DNA of the CDR3: TGTGCCAGCAATCGAGGACTAGCGGGAGTCATTCAGTACTTC.

With regard to this clonotype: It may be a read error: a sequence one base away is much more abundant. V usage is TRBV5-1 and J usage is TRBJ2-7, with D possibly TRBD2 on 5 matching bases. CDR1 is SGHRS, CDR2 YFSETQ, per germline. This CDR3 has 14 amino acids. The DNA of the CDR3 is TGCGCCAGCAGCTTGGGCGGACTGAGCTACGAGCGGTACTTC. Protein product: CASSLGGLSYERYF.

This clonotype was counted at least ten times. The chain couples TRBV7-3 to TRBJ2-1, with D possibly called TRBD1 or TRBD2 (5 bases each). This CDR3 spans 14 amino acids. Per germline, CDR1 SGHTA and CDR2 FQGTGA. The V end lost 5 bases, the J end lost 7 bases, and 15 bases lay between the germline ends. The CDR3: CASSLDRSGNEQFF. The CDR3 DNA reads TGTGCCAGCAGCCTAGACAGATCGGGGAATGAGCAGTTCTTC.

A few counts support this clonotype. CDR3: CASSKGRGPGHLSADEQYF. The DNA for the CDR3 is TGTGCCAGCAGCAAAGGACGAGGCCCAGGGCATTTGTCGGCGGACGAGCAGTACTTC. The J gene is TRBJ2-7, the V gene TRBV21-1; the listed D gene, TRBD1, was not tested against the DNA. TRBV21-1 is an annotated pseudogene. The CDR3 covers 19 residues.

This clonotype was picked up many times. The chain links TRBV24-1 to TRBJ2-3; tentative D call: TRBD1 (5 bases). The CDR3 runs to 15 residues. Germline V gene sequence: CDR1 KGHDR, CDR2 SFDVKD. The ends were cut back, 7 bases at V and 2 bases at J, with 15 bases in the middle. In DNA, the CDR3 is TGTGCCACCAGCAAAACACAGGAATACACAGATACGCAGTATTTT. As protein: CATSKTQEYTDTQYF.

This clonotype has ten or more counts. The rearrangement joins TRBV27 to TRBJ2-1, with 7 positions matching TRBD1. With V trimmed by 3 bases and J by 10 bases, 9 bases remained unmatched. Germline-derived CDR1 and CDR2 are MNHEY and SMNVEV (reference sequence). There are 14 residues in the CDR3. CDR3 bases: TGTGCCAGCAGTTTCAGGGGGACCTTAAAAGAGCAGTTCTTC. Translating it yields CASSFRGTLKEQFF.